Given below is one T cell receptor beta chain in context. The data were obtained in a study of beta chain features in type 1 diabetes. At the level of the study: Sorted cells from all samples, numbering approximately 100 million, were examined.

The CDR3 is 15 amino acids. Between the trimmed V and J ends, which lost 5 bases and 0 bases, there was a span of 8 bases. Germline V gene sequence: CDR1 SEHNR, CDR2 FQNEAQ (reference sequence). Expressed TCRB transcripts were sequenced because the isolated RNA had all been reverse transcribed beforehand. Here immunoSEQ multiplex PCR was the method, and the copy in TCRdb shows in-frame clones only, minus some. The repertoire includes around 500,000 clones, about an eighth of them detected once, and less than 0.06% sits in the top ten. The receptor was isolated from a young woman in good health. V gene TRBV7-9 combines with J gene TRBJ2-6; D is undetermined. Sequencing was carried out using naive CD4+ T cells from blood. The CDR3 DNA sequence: TGTGCCAGCAGCCTGATTCTCTCTGGGGCCAACGTCCTGACTTTC. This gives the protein CASSLILSGANVLTF.